This is a list of T cell receptor beta chains from one sample in a study of beta chain features in type 1 diabetes. Sequencing was performed with immunoSEQ multiplex PCR; in TCRdb, only in-frame clones are kept and a portion is missing. The sample includes hundreds of thousands of clones, around 15% of them seen just once. Sequenced input: naive CD4+ T cells from blood. All receptors come from a man between 18 and 29 years old with type 1 diabetes. Both conserved end residues are part of each CDR3. Fields, in order: J gene, V gene, clone size, D gene, CDR3 protein, CDR3 DNA. A D gene is named only where the DNA matches it firmly. Some rows mark clone size as missing; the rest say once, few, many or name a class of expanded clone.

TRBJ2-7,TRBV6-5,few,.,CASSYWAGGGPYEQYF,TGTGCCAGCAGTTACTGGGCTGGCGGGGGCCCCTACGAGCAGTACTTC
TRBJ2-7,TRBV5-4,.,TRBD1,CASSFDRGYEQYF,TGTGCCAGCAGCTTCGACAGGGGCTACGAGCAGTACTTC
TRBJ1-2,TRBV2,few,.,CASGLRASGGGYTF,TGTGCCAGCGGCCTCCGGGCCTCAGGTGGCGGCTACACCTTC
TRBJ1-1,TRBV29-1,.,.,CSASPRGWAFF,TGCAGCGCTAGCCCTCGGGGCTGGGCTTTCTTT
TRBJ2-3,TRBV7-2,.,TRBD2,CASSAHPGSGGADTQYF,TGTGCCAGCAGCGCACACCCGGGGAGCGGGGGGGCAGATACGCAGTATTTT
TRBJ2-5,TRBV5-1,.,.,CASSKEVEETQYF,TGCGCCAGCAGCAAGGAGGTAGAAGAGACCCAGTACTTC
TRBJ2-1,TRBV28,.,.,CASRGQFGTDSAGTYNEQFF,TGTGCCAGCAGAGGACAGTTTGGGACCGACAGCGCCGGAACCTACAATGAGCAGTTCTTC
TRBJ2-4,TRBV30,.,TRBD2,CAWSVLLAGGPGKNIQYF,TGTGCCTGGAGTGTTCTGCTAGCGGGAGGGCCCGGCAAAAACATTCAGTACTTC
TRBJ1-1,TRBV5-8,.,.,CASSLGRANTEAFF,TGTGCCAGCAGCTTGGGGAGGGCCAACACTGAAGCTTTCTTT
TRBJ2-2,TRBV5-6,few,.,CASSPQSGVAGELFF,TGTGCCAGCAGCCCCCAATCTGGGGTCGCCGGGGAGCTGTTTTTT
TRBJ2-3,TRBV7-2,few,.,CASSARTDTQYF,TGTGCCAGCAGCGCCCGCACAGATACGCAGTATTTT